The 25 T cell receptor beta chains below come from one sample, sequenced in a study of vaccination and CD4 T cells after COVID-19. No antigen has been identified for these receptors. Noted treatment: 10-day PBMC culture with coronavirus spike peptide pools or control peptides (ViraFEST assay). Sequence data for DNA of cultured CD4+ T cells were generated by the Oncomine TCR Beta short-read assay. TCRdb used MiXCR to reprocess the PCR reads, holding one entry per CDR3 protein. Here the sample spans 9,500 to 10,000 distinct CDR3 sequences, approximately 51% being singletons. The source material was CD4+ T cells from blood, cultured in vitro. The receptors come from a human donor who had recovered from COVID-19.

CDR3 nucleotides: TGTGCCAGCAGCCCAAGGGACAGGGTTGAGGGCTACACCTTC. Its protein product is CASSPRDRVEGYTF. This sequence joins TRBV6-1 and TRBJ1-2, with TRBD1 identical over 9 bases. Looked up from germline, CDR1 is MNHNS and CDR2 is SASEGT. Trimming removed 6 bases from V and 8 bases from J; junction bases left unmatched: 10. This CDR3 has 14 amino acids.

The J gene is TRBJ1-1, the V gene TRBV12-3 or TRBV12-4; D might be TRBD1 (6 bases). This CDR3 comprises 14 residues. V gave up 1 base and J gave up 2 bases, with 8 bases separating them. DNA of the CDR3: TGTGCCAGCAGTTTAGTCGGGACAAACACTGAAGCTTTCTTT. Translating it yields CASSLVGTNTEAFF.

The sample holds a few counts of this clonotype. V is TRBV20-1 and J is TRBJ1-5, with D unresolved. CDR1 is DFQATT and CDR2 is SNEGSKA in the germline V gene (reference sequence). The CDR3 is 12 amino acids. Trimming took off 3 bases at V and 1 base at J, with 4 bases between the two ends. CDR3 sequence: CSASRSNQPQHF. CDR3 DNA sequence: TGCAGTGCTAGTCGGAGCAATCAGCCCCAGCATTTT.

V gene TRBV12-5 combines with J gene TRBJ1-1; 10 bases agree with TRBD1. Germline loops: CDR1 LGHNT, CDR2 FRNRAP. CDR3 length equals 15 residues. V lost 1 base, J lost 5 bases, and 4 bases stayed unmatched. The CDR3 reads CASGLGQGARTEAFF. CDR3 DNA sequence: TGTGCTAGTGGTTTGGGACAGGGGGCGAGGACTGAAGCTTTCTTT.

This chain links TRBV29-1 with TRBJ2-3; D remains unclear. This CDR3 is built from 11 residues. Trimming cost V 8 bases and J 3 bases, with 9 bases left between them. Germline V CDR1 and CDR2: SQVTM, ANQGSEA. The CDR3 DNA reads TGCAGCATCGTAGGGACAGATACGCAGTATTTT. It codes for CSIVGTDTQYF.

This clonotype came up a few times. In DNA form, the CDR3 reads TGTGCCAGCAGTAGACAGGGCCGGAACACCGGGGAGCTGTTTTTT. This gives the protein CASSRQGRNTGELFF. The chain has TRBV6-1 and TRBJ2-2; 7 positions agree with TRBD1. Trimming cost V 5 bases and J 1 base; bases outside gene matches: 4. The CDR3 is 15 residues long. CDR1 MNHNS and CDR2 SASEGT come from the germline V gene.

This chain joins TRBV30 and TRBJ1-1; 7 positions agree with TRBD1. CDR3 length equals 15 residues. The germline V gene has CDR1 GTSNPN and CDR2 SVGIG (reference sequence). Germline trimming cut 2 bases from V and 5 bases from J; bases unmatched to any gene: 11. CDR3 in amino acids: CAWSNDRVWMTEAFF. CDR3 sequence (DNA): TGTGCCTGGAGTAACGACAGGGTCTGGATGACTGAAGCTTTCTTT.

The chain employs TRBV15 and TRBJ1-5; TRBD1 aligns across 10 bases. J gave up 1 base and V 3 bases, and 3 bases lay outside the gene matches. Germline values: CDR1 LNHNV, CDR2 YYDKDF (reference sequence). This CDR3 is 16 amino acids long. The CDR3 loop is CATSSRDRGSNQPQHF. As DNA, the CDR3 is TGTGCCACCAGCAGCCGGGACAGGGGAAGCAATCAGCCCCAGCATTTT.

This clonotype was counted a few times. The chain joins TRBV5-1 to TRBJ2-7; D is uncertain. This CDR3 is 12 amino acids long. The germline V gene has CDR1 SGHRS and CDR2 YFSETQ. The V end lost 4 bases, the J end lost 9 bases, and 14 bases lay between the germline ends. This CDR3 reads CASSPPGTRQYF. DNA of the CDR3: TGCGCCAGCAGCCCCCCCGGTACTCGGCAGTACTTC.

V and J are TRBV7-9 and TRBJ2-3; 8 bases line up with TRBD1. The germline V gene encodes CDR1 SEHNR and CDR2 FQNEAQ (reference sequence). This CDR3 comprises 17 residues. Trimming removed 5 bases from V and 7 bases from J; junction bases left unmatched: 17. CDR3 loop: CASSAGPGQDDPHTQYF. The CDR3 region has the DNA TGTGCCAGCAGCGCGGGACCGGGACAGGATGACCCCCATACGCAGTATTTT.

This clonotype has just a few counts. A junction boundary mismatches the germline segment, possibly from a read error. The chain couples TRBV15 to TRBJ1-4; D ambiguous. Germline V gives CDR1 LNHNV, CDR2 YYDKDF (reference sequence). This CDR3 contains 14 residues. In nucleotides, the CDR3 is TGTGCCACCAGCAGAGGGGTAACTAATGAAAATCTGTTTTTT. This codes for CATSRGVTNENLFF.

The gene calls are TRBV2 and TRBJ2-1; either TRBD1 or TRBD2 may supply D (5 bases each). The CDR3 is made up of 14 amino acids. In germline, CDR1 is SNHLY, CDR2 FYNNEI. V dropped 8 bases and J dropped 0 bases, with 11 bases sitting between them. CDR3 amino acids: CASGGRSSYNEQFF. CDR3 DNA: TGTGCCAGCGGGGGACGGAGCTCCTACAATGAGCAGTTCTTC.

This chain joins TRBV6-1 and TRBJ1-1, with TRBD1 matching 7 bases. V lost 6 bases to trimming and J lost 3 bases; unmatched junction nucleotides: 7. There are 14 residues in the CDR3. Germline-derived CDR1 and CDR2 are MNHNS and SASEGT. The chain's CDR3 is CASSSRQGDTEAFF. The CDR3 DNA reads TGTGCCAGCAGCTCCAGGCAGGGGGACACTGAAGCTTTCTTT.

The gene calls are TRBV11-3 and TRBJ2-2; maybe TRBD2 (5 bases). V lost 4 bases to trimming and J lost 5 bases, with 11 bases between them. From germline, CDR1 is SGHNT and CDR2 YENEEA. The CDR3 totals 14 residues. The CDR3 DNA follows: TGTGCCAGCAGCTCCCGTTCGGGGACCGGGGAGCTGTTTTTT. Amino acids: CASSSRSGTGELFF.

The chain has TRBV2 and TRBJ2-1; D is perhaps TRBD1 or TRBD2 (6 bases each). Germline CDR1 is SNHLY and CDR2 is FYNNEI. The V end lost 6 bases, the J end lost 10 bases, and 10 bases lay between the germline ends. The CDR3 has 11 amino acids. The CDR3 reads CASSQGGEQFF. Written as DNA, the CDR3 is TGTGCCAGCAGCCAAGGGGGGGAGCAGTTCTTC.

J is TRBJ1-1 and V is TRBV6-1; D unresolved. The CDR3 extends over 13 amino acids. Germline assignment: CDR1 MNHNS and CDR2 SASEGT. V lost 3 bases and J 5 bases, leaving 10 bases between the germline ends. Here the CDR3 DNA reads TGTGCCAGCAGTGATTGGGGAGGGACTGAAGCTTTCTTT. Amino acid sequence: CASSDWGGTEAFF.

The genes are TRBV6-1 and TRBJ1-2; D gene ambiguous. The CDR3 sequence is 15 residues long. Germline V lookup: CDR1 MNHNS, CDR2 SASEGT. V gave up 5 bases and J gave up 0 bases, with 13 bases separating them. Here the CDR3 reads CASSTPTEPNYGYTF. Written as DNA, the CDR3 is TGTGCCAGCAGTACCCCGACGGAACCTAACTATGGCTACACCTTC.

The chain is built from TRBV7-2 and TRBJ2-2, with D unclear. CDR1 is SGHTA and CDR2 is FQGNSA in the germline V gene. V lost 5 bases to trimming and J lost 1 base, with 2 bases between them. This CDR3 has 12 amino acids. CDR3 sequence: CASSGNTGELFF. The CDR3 coding sequence is TGTGCCAGCAGCGGGAACACCGGGGAGCTGTTTTTT.

This clonotype occurred a few times. J is TRBJ1-2 and V is TRBV27; 11 bases align to TRBD1. Germline V gene data show CDR1 as MNHEY and CDR2 as SMNVEV (reference sequence). Unmatched junction bases numbered 5, after V lost 0 bases and J lost 8 bases. The CDR3 consists of 15 residues. CDR3 in amino acids: CASSLSRTGGPGYTF. The DNA of the CDR3 is TGTGCCAGCAGTTTATCCCGGACAGGGGGCCCGGGCTACACCTTC.

This clonotype was counted a few times. The gene calls are TRBV2 and TRBJ2-3; D is undetermined. V lost 2 bases and J 10 bases, leaving 10 bases between the germline ends. Looked up from germline, CDR1 is SNHLY and CDR2 is FYNNEI. The CDR3 loop spans 12 amino acids. The CDR3 sequence: CASSESTMSQYF. As DNA, the CDR3 is TGTGCCAGCAGTGAATCGACGATGTCGCAGTATTTT.

This clonotype was seen only a few times. The J gene is TRBJ1-2, the V gene TRBV12-3 or TRBV12-4; D gene unclear. This CDR3 contains 14 residues. Between the trimmed V and J ends, which lost 3 bases and 8 bases, there was a span of 16 bases. The CDR3 sequence: CASSFSATLWGYTF. The CDR3 DNA reads TGTGCCAGCAGTTTTTCCGCGACATTGTGGGGCTACACCTTC.

The rearrangement joins TRBV19 to TRBJ2-5, with TRBD2 matching 12 bases. Trimming took 5 bases from V and 6 from J; bases not matched to a gene: 4. The V gene's germline CDR1 is LNHDA and CDR2 SQIVND (reference sequence). The CDR3 is 14 residues long. CDR3 bases: TGTGCCAGTAGTTCAACTAGCGGGGGGAAGACCCAGTACTTC. This translates into CASSSTSGGKTQYF. Full variable domain (outside the CDR3, taken from reference TRBV19 and TRBJ2-5): DGGITQSPKYLFRKEGQNVTLSCEQNLNHDAMYWYRQDPGQGLRLIYYSQIVNDFQKGDIAEGYSVSREKKESFPLTVTSAQKNPTAFYLCASSSTSGGKTQYFGPGTRLLVL.

This chain's CDR3 is CASSLASLGQGMRDTQYF. The CDR3 nucleotides read TGTGCCAGCAGTTTAGCGTCACTGGGACAGGGGATGAGGGATACGCAGTATTTT. The chain recombines TRBV2 with TRBJ2-3, with TRBD1 matching over 10 bases. Germline CDR1 reads SNHLY; CDR2 reads FYNNEI. The V and J ends lost 5 bases and 6 bases, in that order; junction bases with no gene match: 17. The CDR3 loop spans 18 amino acids.

This clonotype is medium-sized. At one end the junction does not follow the germline gene, possibly because of a read error. This sequence joins TRBV7-7 and TRBJ2-5; D not certain. Germline values: CDR1 SSHAT, CDR2 FNYEAQ (reference sequence). The CDR3 is 16 residues long. CDR3: CASSLGRTLRQETQYF. CDR3 DNA: TGTGCTAGCAGCTTAGGACGTACATTGAGACAAGAGACCCAGTACTTC.

The V and J genes are TRBV7-9 and TRBJ2-3; D is unresolved. The CDR3 loop spans 12 amino acids. The V and J ends lost 1 base and 8 bases respectively, with 7 bases between them. Looked up from germline, CDR1 is SEHNR and CDR2 is FQNEAQ (reference sequence). The CDR3 loop reads CASSLDPVTQYF. The CDR3 nucleotides are TGTGCCAGCAGCTTAGACCCGGTTACGCAGTATTTT. Filled out from reference TRBV7-9 and TRBJ2-3, the complete variable domain reads DTGVSQNPRHKITKRGQNVTFRCDPISEHNRLYWYRQTLGQGPEFLTYFQNEAQLEKSRLLSDRFSAERPKGSFSTLEIQRTEQGDSAMYLCASSLDPVTQYFGPGTRLTVL.